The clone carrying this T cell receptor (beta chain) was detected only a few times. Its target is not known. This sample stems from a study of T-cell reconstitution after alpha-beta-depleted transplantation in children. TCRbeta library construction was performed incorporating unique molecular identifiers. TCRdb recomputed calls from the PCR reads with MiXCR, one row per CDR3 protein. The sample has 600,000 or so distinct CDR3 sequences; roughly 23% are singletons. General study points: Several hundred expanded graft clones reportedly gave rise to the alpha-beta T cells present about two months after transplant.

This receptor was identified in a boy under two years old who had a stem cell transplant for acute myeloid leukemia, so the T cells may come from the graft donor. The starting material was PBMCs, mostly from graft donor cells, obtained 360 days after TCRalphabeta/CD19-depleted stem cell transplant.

The CDR3 DNA reads as TGCAGTGCTCACTCCGGGACGGTCAAAAACATTCAGTACTTC. Amino acids: CSAHSGTVKNIQYF. V usage is TRBV20-1 and J usage is TRBJ2-4; D could derive from TRBD1 or TRBD2 (5 bases each). The CDR3 length is 14 residues. V was trimmed by 5 bases and J by 3 bases, leaving 14 bases between them. The germline V gene encodes CDR1 DFQATT and CDR2 SNEGSKA (reference sequence).